This T cell receptor beta chain was identified during a study of shared clonotypes between healthy human individuals. The germline V gene encodes CDR1 SGHRS and CDR2 YFSETQ. V lost 2 bases, J lost 7 bases, and 9 bases lay in between. The CDR3 runs to 13 residues. Repertoires were generated with immunoSEQ multiplex PCR, while TCRdb's copy carries only in-frame clones and drops some. The sample records about 1.1 million clones, approximately 78% being singletons. The clonotype was recovered from a man between 18 and 35 years old in good health. Some clones in this sample may be carry-over from other donors' samples. The sample was memory CD4+ T cells from PBMCs. Subset in this sample: CD45RA-negative fraction. The V and J genes are TRBV5-1 and TRBJ2-2; a weak D match, TRBD2 (5 bases). In DNA form, the CDR3 reads TGCGCCAGCAGCTTCAACGGGGACGGGGAGCTGTTTTTT. Protein sequence: CASSFNGDGELFF.